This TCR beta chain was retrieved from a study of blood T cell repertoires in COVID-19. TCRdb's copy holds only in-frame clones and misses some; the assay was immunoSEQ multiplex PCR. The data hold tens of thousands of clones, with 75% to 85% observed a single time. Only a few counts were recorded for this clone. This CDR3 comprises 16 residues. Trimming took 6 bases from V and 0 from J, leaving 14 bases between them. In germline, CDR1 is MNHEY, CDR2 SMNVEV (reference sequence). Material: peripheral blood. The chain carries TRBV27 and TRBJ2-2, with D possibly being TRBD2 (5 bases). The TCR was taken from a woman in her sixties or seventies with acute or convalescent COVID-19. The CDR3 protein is CASSPTGRTNTGELFF. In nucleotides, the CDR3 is TGTGCCAGCAGCCCAACGGGGAGAACGAACACCGGGGAGCTGTTTTTT.